These 7 T cell receptor beta chains originate from one sample sequenced in a study of OX40 agonist ivuxolimab in advanced cancers. Data came from immunoSEQ multiplex PCR; TCRdb stores just in-frame clones and leaves some out. The sample yields about 26,000 clones, about nine tenths seen once. The material was CD4+ or CD8+ T cells sorted from blood, obtained in a trial of the OX40 agonist ivuxolimab. Receptors were obtained from an adult with an advanced solid tumor such as melanoma, head and neck, liver or kidney cancer.

V gene TRBV10-1 combines with J gene TRBJ2-5; D unclear. Between the trimmed V and J ends, which lost 4 bases and 1 base, there was a span of 13 bases. CDR1 is WNHNN and CDR2 is SYGVQD in the germline V gene (reference sequence). The CDR3 extends over 15 amino acids. Written as DNA, the CDR3 is TGCGCCAGCAGTGGCAACGATGTCGGCCAAGAGACCCAGTACTTC. Its translation: CASSGNDVGQETQYF.

The CDR3 nucleotides are TGTGCCAGCAGCTTGGGTGCGGTCTACGAGCAGTACTTC. Residues: CASSLGAVYEQYF. The chain joins TRBV11-2 to TRBJ2-7; D call uncertain. The ends were cut back, 3 bases at V and 3 bases at J, with 9 bases in the middle. This CDR3 region has 13 residues. Germline CDR1 is SGHAT and CDR2 is FQNNGV.

This clone was seen a single time. This sequence joins TRBV9 and TRBJ2-3; TRBD2 aligns across 13 bases. After removal of 3 bases from V and 2 bases from J, the junction contained 12 bases not matched to a gene. This CDR3 comprises 19 residues. CDR1 and CDR2 from the germline V gene are SGDLS and YYNGEE. The CDR3 sequence: CASSAGTSGAVLYTDTQYF. CDR3 DNA sequence: TGTGCCAGCAGCGCTGGGACTAGCGGGGCCGTACTTTACACAGATACGCAGTATTTT.

The rearrangement joins TRBV5-6 to TRBJ1-2; D is ambiguous. V was shortened by 0 bases and J by 2 bases, with 8 bases between the two germline ends. The CDR3 consists of 14 residues. In germline, CDR1 is SGHDT, CDR2 YYEEEE. This CDR3 reads CASSLAGRNYGYTF. The CDR3 DNA reads TGTGCCAGCAGCTTGGCCGGCAGGAACTATGGCTACACCTTC.

This sequence joins TRBV14 and TRBJ1-2, with unresolved D. Germline V gene lookup returns CDR1 SGHDN and CDR2 FVKESK. The CDR3 is 16 amino acids. V was shortened by 0 bases and J by 4 bases, with 15 bases between the two germline ends. The CDR3 DNA reads as TGTGCCAGCAGCCAAGAAGGAGGACTCCCCTTCTATGGCTACACCTTC. This encodes CASSQEGGLPFYGYTF.

The rearrangement links TRBV4-1 to TRBJ2-3, with 15 bases that match TRBD2. Per germline, CDR1 MGHRA and CDR2 YSYEKL. V gave up 3 bases and J gave up 3 bases; unmatched junction bases: 7. CDR3 length equals 18 residues. DNA for the CDR3: TGCGCCAGCAGCCACCCTCCGGGACTAGCGGGAGGTACAGATACGCAGTATTTT. Translation: CASSHPPGLAGGTDTQYF.

The CDR3 sequence is CASTPHPSGHNEQFF. The CDR3 DNA follows: TGTGCCAGCACCCCACATCCTAGCGGTCACAATGAGCAGTTCTTC. The genes are TRBV5-6 and TRBJ2-1; TRBD2 matches at 7 bases. The CDR3 consists of 15 residues. V lost 6 bases, J lost 5 bases, and 11 bases stayed unmatched. CDR1 SGHDT and CDR2 YYEEEE come from the germline V gene.